These 19 T cell receptor beta chains were sequenced from one sample in a study of blood T cells in healthy people across ages (dated by TCRdb to the mid-2010s). The method behind the library was 5' RACE. Sequenced using an Illumina HiSeq 2500. A second PCR of roughly 6 to 11 cycles was performed with a sample-barcoded 5' primer and a J-beta primer mix. TCRdb reworked the public reads: Q25 trimming with fastp, MiXCR clone assembly, productive beta chains retained. Identical CDR3 protein sequences are pooled into one entry, listed with their most common genes and DNA. The sample has 700,000 to 950,000 distinct CDR3 sequences on record, roughly 50% of them singletons. The top ten clonotypes cover 20% to 25% of the sample. The sample comprised blood. These receptors originate from a man aged 25 to 40 in good health.

The genes are TRBV6-6 and TRBJ2-3, with a weak D call TRBD1 (5 bases). V lost 0 bases, J lost 2 bases, and 9 bases lay in between. This CDR3 contains 15 residues. Germline V gene data show CDR1 as MNHNY and CDR2 as SVGAGI (reference sequence). CDR3 protein: CASSYSQGATDTQYF. The CDR3 coding sequence is TGTGCCAGCAGTTACTCGCAAGGGGCCACAGATACGCAGTATTTT.

This clonotype was seen a handful of times. The DNA for the CDR3 is TGTGCCAGCAGCTTCGGAGGAGGTGGAAACACCATATATTTT. Translating it yields CASSFGGGGNTIYF. This rearrangement joins TRBV7-9 to TRBJ1-3; D not resolved. CDR1 is SEHNR and CDR2 is FQNEAQ in the germline V gene (reference sequence). The CDR3 is made up of 14 amino acids. V lost 3 bases and J lost 3, with 9 bases in between.

This sequence joins TRBV7-2 and TRBJ2-1, with 12 bases identical to TRBD2. This CDR3 has 15 amino acids. Trimming at V came to 5 bases and at J to 12 bases, leaving 11 bases not matched to a gene. Germline V gene lookup returns CDR1 SGHTA and CDR2 FQGNSA. The CDR3 nucleotides are TGTGCCAGCAGCCCGACTAGCGGGAGACCTGATGGGCAGTTCTTC. It codes for CASSPTSGRPDGQFF.

V is TRBV13 and J is TRBJ2-7; no clear D gene. The J call may be incorrect, as the DNA end agrees better with TRBJ2-5. Germline assignment: CDR1 PRHDT and CDR2 FYEKMQ (reference sequence). This CDR3 comprises 12 residues. The CDR3 protein is CASSFREKTQYF. Here the CDR3 DNA reads TGTGCCAGCAGCTTCCGCGAGAAGACCCAGTACTTC.

The chain carries TRBV7-9 and TRBJ2-5; the match to TRBD1 covers 9 bases. The tail of the sequence fits TRBJ2-7 better, so the J call may be wrong. CDR1 SEHNR and CDR2 FQNEAQ come from the germline V gene (reference sequence). The CDR3 has 17 residues. CDR3 amino acids: CASSPPYRGHHRDEQYF. The CDR3 DNA sequence: TGTGCCAGCAGCCCCCCTTACAGGGGGCACCACCGCGACGAGCAGTACTTC.

This clonotype was counted a few times. The chain employs TRBV6-6 and TRBJ2-3; D may correspond to TRBD1 or TRBD2 (6 bases each). Trimming removed 5 bases from V and 5 bases from J, with 23 bases in between. The CDR3 is 17 residues long. Germline V gives CDR1 MNHNY, CDR2 SVGAGI (reference sequence). In DNA form, the CDR3 reads TGTGCCAGCAGTCGACAGCTGGGGGGCCCGTTGATAGATACGCAGTATTTT. Amino acid sequence: CASSRQLGGPLIDTQYF.

The rearrangement uses TRBV5-1 and TRBJ2-1, with D perhaps matching TRBD2 (5 bases). Germline loops: CDR1 SGHRS, CDR2 YFSETQ. The CDR3 length is 13 residues. Trimming took off 0 bases at V and 9 bases at J, with 10 bases between the two ends. CDR3 DNA sequence: TGCGCCAGCAGCTTGGCTCGGGAAACTGAGCAGTTCTTC. Its translation: CASSLARETEQFF. Based on the CDR3 plus reference TRBV5-1 and TRBJ2-1, the full variable domain is KAGVTQTPRYLIKTRGQQVTLSCSPISGHRSVSWYQQTPGQGLQFLFEYFSETQRNKGNFPGRFSGRQFSNSRSEMNVSTLELGDSALYLCASSLARETEQFFGPGTRLTVL.

This chain joins TRBV6-6 and TRBJ2-7; D is possibly TRBD2 (6 bases). The V gene lost 7 bases and the J gene lost 0 bases, with 10 bases spanning the gap. Per the germline V gene, CDR1 is MNHNY and CDR2 is SVGAGI (reference sequence). CDR3 length equals 13 residues. The CDR3 loop reads CASMRGSSYEQYF. CDR3 nucleotides: TGTGCCAGCATGCGGGGTAGCTCCTACGAGCAGTACTTC.

In its sample, this clonotype was seen once. The rearrangement joins TRBV6-5 to TRBJ2-5, with D hard to call. The germline gives CDR1 MNHEY, CDR2 SVGAGI. The CDR3 sequence is 14 residues long. Trimming took off 6 bases at V and 0 bases at J, with 11 bases between the two ends. This chain's CDR3 is CASSLFNYQETQYF. The CDR3 coding sequence is TGTGCCAGCAGCCTATTTAACTACCAAGAGACCCAGTACTTC.

The CDR3 sequence is CASSQVEDGGSTQYF. The DNA of the CDR3 is TGTGCCAGCAGCCAAGTCGAGGATGGGGGCTCTACGCAGTATTTT. The chain joins TRBV4-2 to TRBJ2-3, with a weak D call TRBD1 (6 bases). Germline V CDR1 and CDR2: LGHNA, YNFKEQ. Trimming stripped 1 base from V and 8 bases from J, with 16 bases between. The CDR3 loop spans 15 amino acids.

The chain employs TRBV9 and TRBJ2-4; TRBD2 matches at 8 bases. V trimming: 0 bases; J trimming: 3 bases; junction bases outside the gene matches: 5. CDR3 length: 16 residues. Germline assignment: CDR1 SGDLS and CDR2 YYNGEE. The CDR3 reads CASSVGTREVKNIQYF. The CDR3 region has the DNA TGTGCCAGCAGCGTAGGTACGCGGGAGGTCAAAAACATTCAGTACTTC.

V gene TRBV7-2 combines with J gene TRBJ2-1; 12 bases are shared with TRBD2. This CDR3 contains 14 residues. The germline V gene has CDR1 SGHTA and CDR2 FQGNSA. Trimming at V came to 5 bases and at J to 14 bases, leaving 10 bases not matched to a gene. The CDR3 protein is CASSLRTSGKSEFF. The CDR3, as DNA: TGTGCCAGCAGCCTGAGGACTAGCGGGAAAAGTGAGTTCTTC.

V is TRBV12-3 or TRBV12-4 and J is TRBJ2-3, with D unresolved. With 0 bases removed from V and 7 bases from J, the gap between germline ends came to 8 bases. CDR3 length equals 13 residues. The CDR3 is CASSLAVGNTQYF. In DNA form, the CDR3 reads TGTGCCAGCAGTTTAGCTGTGGGAAATACGCAGTATTTT.

V usage is TRBV28 and J usage is TRBJ1-4; D remains ambiguous. This CDR3 comprises 15 residues. Germline CDR1 is MDHEN and CDR2 is SYDVKM. The V and J ends lost 6 bases and 0 bases respectively, with 11 bases between them. CDR3 in amino acids: CASRSHTPTNEKLFF. The CDR3 DNA reads as TGTGCCAGCAGATCCCACACACCAACTAATGAAAAACTGTTTTTT.

The chain joins TRBV20-1 to TRBJ2-3; 9 bases match TRBD2. The V gene's germline CDR1 is DFQATT and CDR2 SNEGSKA (reference sequence). V dropped 3 bases and J dropped 4; count of bases not matched to a gene: 8. The CDR3 is 15 residues long. The CDR3 spells CSARAKRGAPDTQYF. DNA of the CDR3: TGCAGTGCTAGGGCTAAGCGGGGGGCCCCAGATACGCAGTATTTT.

This clonotype was seen at least ten times. The V call is TRBV2, the J call TRBJ2-1; D possibly corresponds to TRBD1 (6 bases). The CDR3 extends over 16 amino acids. Germline values: CDR1 SNHLY, CDR2 FYNNEI. Trimming stripped 1 base from V and 0 bases from J, with 10 bases between. This CDR3 is CASSEGDRSSYNEQFF. CDR3 in DNA: TGTGCCAGCAGTGAAGGTGACAGGAGCTCCTACAATGAGCAGTTCTTC.

J is TRBJ2-7 and V is TRBV20-1; D unresolved. V shed 3 bases and J shed 0 bases, with 9 bases lying between them. Germline CDR1 and CDR2: DFQATT and SNEGSKA (reference sequence). The CDR3 extends over 13 amino acids. The CDR3 DNA sequence: TGCAGTGCTAGTCGCTTCCTCTCCTACGAGCAGTACTTC. Its translation: CSASRFLSYEQYF.

This clonotype was counted between two and nine times. This sequence joins TRBV4-2 and TRBJ1-6; D is uncertain. From germline, CDR1 is LGHNA and CDR2 YNFKEQ. The CDR3 is 14 amino acids. The germline V and J ends were trimmed by 0 bases and 7 bases, with 7 bases remaining between them. The chain's CDR3 is CASSQDLGNSPLHF. The CDR3, as DNA: TGTGCCAGCAGCCAAGATCTCGGGAATTCACCCCTCCACTTT.

The CDR3 region has the DNA TGTGCCAGCAGTCCCCGGTTGGTAGCAGATACGCAGTATTTT. This codes for CASSPRLVADTQYF. The genes are TRBV6-2 or TRBV6-3 and TRBJ2-3; D ambiguous. The V end was cut by 5 bases, the J end by 4 bases, with 13 bases between. The germline V gene has CDR1 MNHEY and CDR2 SVGEGT. CDR3 length: 14 residues.